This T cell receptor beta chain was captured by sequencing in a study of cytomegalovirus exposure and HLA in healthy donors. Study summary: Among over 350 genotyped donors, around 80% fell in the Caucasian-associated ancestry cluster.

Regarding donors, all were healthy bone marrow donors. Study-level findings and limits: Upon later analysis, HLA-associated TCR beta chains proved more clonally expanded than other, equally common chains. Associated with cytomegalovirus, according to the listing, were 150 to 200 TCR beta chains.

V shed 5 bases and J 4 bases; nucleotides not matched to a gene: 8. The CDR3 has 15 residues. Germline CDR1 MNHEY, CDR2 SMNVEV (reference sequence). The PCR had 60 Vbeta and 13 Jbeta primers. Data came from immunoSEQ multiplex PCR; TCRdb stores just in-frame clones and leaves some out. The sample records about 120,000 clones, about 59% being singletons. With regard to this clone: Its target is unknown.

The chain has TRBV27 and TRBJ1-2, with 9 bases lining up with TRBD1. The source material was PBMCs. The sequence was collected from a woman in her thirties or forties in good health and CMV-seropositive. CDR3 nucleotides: TGTGCCAGCAGTGAACAGGGGGCAAGAGCCTATGGCTACACCTTC. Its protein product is CASSEQGARAYGYTF.